These 7 T cell receptor beta chains came from one sample sequenced in a study of cytomegalovirus exposure and HLA in healthy donors. With 60 Vbeta and 13 Jbeta primers, the PCR was carried out. Profiling relied on immunoSEQ multiplex PCR, and the TCRdb table lists in-frame clones only, not all of them. The sample consists of a few hundred thousand clones, more than 65% of them appearing once. The sequenced sample consisted of PBMCs. Receptors were obtained from a woman in her twenties or thirties in good health and CMV-seronegative.

The chain couples TRBV19 to TRBJ2-1, with 11 bases identical to TRBD2. The germline gives CDR1 LNHDA, CDR2 SQIVND (reference sequence). The CDR3 spans 13 residues. Trimming removed 10 bases from V and 4 bases from J; junction bases left unmatched: 3. DNA for the CDR3: TGTGCCACTGGGACTAGCGGTTACAATGAGCAGTTCTTC. Protein sequence: CATGTSGYNEQFF.

Worth noting for this clone: One end of the junction does not line up with germline, which may come from a read error. This chain links TRBV7-9 with TRBJ2-1; maybe TRBD2 (7 bases). Germline lookup yields CDR1 SEHNR and CDR2 FQNEAQ (reference sequence). The CDR3 consists of 16 residues. For the CDR3, the DNA is TGTTCCAGCAGCACTCCTGGGGGGGGGCAGATCAATGAGCAGTTCTTC. This sequence encodes CSSSTPGGGQINEQFF.

The J gene is TRBJ2-1, the V gene TRBV29-1; 11 nucleotides align to TRBD2. Germline CDR1 is SQVTM and CDR2 is ANQGSEA. The ends lost 6 bases at V and 4 bases at J; junction bases unmatched: 5. There are 14 residues in the CDR3. CDR3 sequence reads: CSVGTSGNYNEQFF. As DNA, the CDR3 is TGCAGCGTCGGGACTAGCGGAAATTACAATGAGCAGTTCTTC.

This clone was counted a single time. The chain uses TRBV5-6 and TRBJ1-3; TRBD1 agrees at 7 bases. With V trimmed by 4 bases and J by 0 bases, 4 bases remained unmatched. CDR1 and CDR2 (germline): SGHDT, YYEEEE. The CDR3 extends over 15 amino acids. CDR3 in DNA: TGTGCCAGCAGCCCAGGGGGAGACTCTGGAAACACCATATATTTT. Its translation is CASSPGGDSGNTIYF.

A note on this clone: The sample holds other DNA sequences that translate to the same CDR3. The V call is TRBV5-1, the J call TRBJ2-3; no clear D. The CDR3 consists of 14 residues. V was trimmed by 3 bases and J by 0 bases, leaving 8 bases between them. Germline loops: CDR1 SGHRS, CDR2 YFSETQ. The CDR3 DNA reads as TGCGCCAGCAGCTCCGGGTCTAGCACAGATACGCAGTATTTT. This translates into CASSSGSSTDTQYF.

The V call is TRBV6-6, the J call TRBJ1-2; TRBD1 might be the D (5 bases). Trimming pared 8 bases from V and 2 bases from J, leaving 18 bases between. The CDR3 contains 15 residues. CDR1 and CDR2 (germline): MNHNY, SVGAGI (reference sequence). Written as DNA, the CDR3 is TGTGCCAGCTGCATCACAGGAGCCGTCAACTATGGCTACACCTTC. It translates to CASCITGAVNYGYTF.

The rearrangement uses TRBV14 and TRBJ1-1; D remains ambiguous. V lost 0 bases and J lost 9, with 14 bases in between. The CDR3 totals 14 residues. Germline assignment: CDR1 SGHDN and CDR2 FVKESK. CDR3 in DNA: TGTGCCAGCAGCCAAGAACTTAGCGGAAAGCAAGCTTTCTTT. Its protein product is CASSQELSGKQAFF.